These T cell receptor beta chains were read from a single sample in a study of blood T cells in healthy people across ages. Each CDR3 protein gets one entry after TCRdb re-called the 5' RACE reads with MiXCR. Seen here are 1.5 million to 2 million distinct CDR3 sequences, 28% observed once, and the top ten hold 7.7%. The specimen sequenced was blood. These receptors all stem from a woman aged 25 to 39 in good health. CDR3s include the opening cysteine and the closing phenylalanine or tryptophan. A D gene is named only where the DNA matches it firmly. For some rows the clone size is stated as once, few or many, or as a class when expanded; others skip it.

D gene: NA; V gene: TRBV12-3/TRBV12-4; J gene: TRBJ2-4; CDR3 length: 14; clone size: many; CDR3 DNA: TGTGCCAGCAGTTTAGGGGGGGGGCGTGTCATTCAGTACTTC; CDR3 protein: CASSLGGGRVIQYF
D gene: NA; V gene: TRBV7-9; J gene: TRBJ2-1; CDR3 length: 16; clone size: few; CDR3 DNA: TGTGCCAGCAGCCAGCATAGACCCGAAACCCCCCGTGAGCAGTTCTTC; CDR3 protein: CASSQHRPETPREQFF
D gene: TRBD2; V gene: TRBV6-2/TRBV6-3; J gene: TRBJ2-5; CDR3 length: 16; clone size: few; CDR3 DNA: TGTGCCAGCAGTTTGACTAGCGGATCCGGCCAAGAGACCCAGTACTTC; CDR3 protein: CASSLTSGSGQETQYF
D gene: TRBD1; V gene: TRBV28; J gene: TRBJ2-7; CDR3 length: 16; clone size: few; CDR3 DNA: TGTGCCAGCAGTTACAGTGACAGGGGCAATTCCTACGAGCAGTACTTC; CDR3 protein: CASSYSDRGNSYEQYF
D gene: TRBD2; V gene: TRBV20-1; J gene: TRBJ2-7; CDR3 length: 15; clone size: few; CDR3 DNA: TGCAGTGCCGGACTAGCGGGAGAGGCGTCCTACGAGCAGTACTTC; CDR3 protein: CSAGLAGEASYEQYF
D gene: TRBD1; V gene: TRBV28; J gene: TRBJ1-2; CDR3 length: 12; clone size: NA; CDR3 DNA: TGTGCCGGCACCACAGGGGGCTATGGCTACACCTTC; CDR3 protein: CAGTTGGYGYTF
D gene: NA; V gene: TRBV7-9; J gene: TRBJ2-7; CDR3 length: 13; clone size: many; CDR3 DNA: TGTGCCAGCAGCCCCACAGGGCGCTACGAGCAGTACTTC; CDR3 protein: CASSPTGRYEQYF
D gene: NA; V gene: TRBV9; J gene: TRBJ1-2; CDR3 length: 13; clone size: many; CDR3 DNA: TGTGCCAGCAGCGTAGTAGCTAACTATGGCTACACCTTC; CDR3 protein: CASSVVANYGYTF
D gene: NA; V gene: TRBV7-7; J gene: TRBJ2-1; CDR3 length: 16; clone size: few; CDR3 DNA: TGTGCCAGCGGTATATTGAAGGAGTACTCCTACAATGAGCAGTTCTTC; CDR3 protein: CASGILKEYSYNEQFF
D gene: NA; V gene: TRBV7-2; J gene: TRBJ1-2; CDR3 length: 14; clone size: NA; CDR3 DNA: TGTGCCAGCAGCTTCGGGAGCCATCGCGGGGGCTACACCTTC; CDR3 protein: CASSFGSHRGGYTF
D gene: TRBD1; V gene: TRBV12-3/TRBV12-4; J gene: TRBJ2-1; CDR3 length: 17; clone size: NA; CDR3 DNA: TGTGCCAGCAGTTTTCGTGGGACAGAGAGCTCCTACAATGAGCAGTTCTTC; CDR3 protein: CASSFRGTESSYNEQFF
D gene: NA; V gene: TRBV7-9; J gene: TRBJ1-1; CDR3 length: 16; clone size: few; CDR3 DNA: TGTGCCAGCAGCTTAGAGGGGGGGAAGGGTAACACTGAAGCTTTCTTT; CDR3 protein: CASSLEGGKGNTEAFF
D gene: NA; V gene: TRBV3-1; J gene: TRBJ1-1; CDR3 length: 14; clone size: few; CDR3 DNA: TGTGCCAGCAGCACCCGGGGGGATGAGGCTGAAGCTTTCTTT; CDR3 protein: CASSTRGDEAEAFF
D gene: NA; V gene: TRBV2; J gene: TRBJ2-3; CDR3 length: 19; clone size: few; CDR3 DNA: TGTGCCAGCAGTGCCCCCCGCGGGGCCCTTAGCGGCTACACAGATACGCAGTATTTT; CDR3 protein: CASSAPRGALSGYTDTQYF
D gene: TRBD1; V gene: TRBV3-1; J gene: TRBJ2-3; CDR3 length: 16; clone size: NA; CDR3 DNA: TGTGCCAGCAGCACTACCGGGACAGGGGGCACAGATACGCAGTATTTT; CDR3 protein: CASSTTGTGGTDTQYF
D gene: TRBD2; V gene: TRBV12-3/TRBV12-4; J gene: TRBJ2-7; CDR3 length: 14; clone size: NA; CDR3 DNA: TGTGCCAACAGCATGACTAGCGGAATCTACGAGCAGTACTTC; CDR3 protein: CANSMTSGIYEQYF
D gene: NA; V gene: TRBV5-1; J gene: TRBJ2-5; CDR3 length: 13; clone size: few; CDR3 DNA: TGCGCCAGCAGAAACGGGGCTGTGAAGACCCAGTACTTC; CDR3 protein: CASRNGAVKTQYF
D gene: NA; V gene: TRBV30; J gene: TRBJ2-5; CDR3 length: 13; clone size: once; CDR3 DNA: TGTGCCTGGAGTGTAACGGAGAAAGAGACCCAGTACTTC; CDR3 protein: CAWSVTEKETQYF
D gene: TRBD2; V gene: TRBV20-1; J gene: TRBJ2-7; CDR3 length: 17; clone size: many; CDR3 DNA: TGCAGTGCTAGCCCGGCTCTAGCGGGAGTATTTTCCTCCGAGCAGTACTTC; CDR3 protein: CSASPALAGVFSSEQYF
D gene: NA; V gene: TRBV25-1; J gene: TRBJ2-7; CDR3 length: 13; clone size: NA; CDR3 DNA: TGTGCCAGCATTGGGCAAAGGAACGGCGAGCAGTACTTC; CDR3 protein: CASIGQRNGEQYF
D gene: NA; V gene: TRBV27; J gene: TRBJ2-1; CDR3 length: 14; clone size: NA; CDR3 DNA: TGTGCCAGCAGTTTATACGGGAGCTTCAATGAGCAGTTCTTC; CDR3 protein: CASSLYGSFNEQFF
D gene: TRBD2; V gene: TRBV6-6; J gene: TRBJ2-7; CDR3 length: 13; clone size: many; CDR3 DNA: TGTGCCAGCACAAGGACTAGCGGGTCCCTTCAGTACTTC; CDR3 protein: CASTRTSGSLQYF
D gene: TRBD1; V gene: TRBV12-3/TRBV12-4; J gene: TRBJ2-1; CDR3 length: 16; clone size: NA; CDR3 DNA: TGTGCCAGCACAGTGGTGGACAGGGGGCGCGGGGATGAGCAGTTCTTC; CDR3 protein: CASTVVDRGRGDEQFF
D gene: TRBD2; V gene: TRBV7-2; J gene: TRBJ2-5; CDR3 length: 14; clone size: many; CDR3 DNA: TGTGCCAGCAGCTTACAGGGAGGGTCAGAGACCCAGTACTTC; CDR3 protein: CASSLQGGSETQYF
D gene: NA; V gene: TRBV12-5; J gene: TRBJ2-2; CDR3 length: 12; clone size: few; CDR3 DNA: TGTGCTAGTGGTTTGGTCACCGGGGAGCTGTTTTTT; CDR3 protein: CASGLVTGELFF
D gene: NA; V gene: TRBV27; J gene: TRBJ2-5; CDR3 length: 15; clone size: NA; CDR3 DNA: TGTGCCAGCAGTCGTACAGGGACGCAGCAGAAGACCCAGTACTTC; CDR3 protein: CASSRTGTQQKTQYF
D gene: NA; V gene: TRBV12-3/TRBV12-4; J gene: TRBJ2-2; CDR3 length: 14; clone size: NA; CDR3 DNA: TGTGCCAGCAGTCGCAGACTGGGAACCGGGGAGCTGTTTTTT; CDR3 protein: CASSRRLGTGELFF
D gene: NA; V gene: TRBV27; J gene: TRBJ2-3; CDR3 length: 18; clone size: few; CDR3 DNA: TGTGCCAGCAGTTGGCGACGAACAGGCGGGATGGGCACAGATACGCAGTATTTT; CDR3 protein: CASSWRRTGGMGTDTQYF
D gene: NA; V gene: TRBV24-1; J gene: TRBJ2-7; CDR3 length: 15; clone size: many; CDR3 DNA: TGTGCCACCAGCTATCCTCTACGGGAGCCCCACGAGCAGTACTTC; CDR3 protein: CATSYPLREPHEQYF
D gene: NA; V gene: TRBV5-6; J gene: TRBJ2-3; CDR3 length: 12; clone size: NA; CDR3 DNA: TGTGCCAGCAGCTCTCGTCCCGGTACGCAGTATTTT; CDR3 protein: CASSSRPGTQYF
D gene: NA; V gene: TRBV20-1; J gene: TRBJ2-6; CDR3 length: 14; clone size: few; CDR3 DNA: TGCAGTACTAGAGTGGCAGATGGGGCCAACGTCCTGACTTTC; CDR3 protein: CSTRVADGANVLTF
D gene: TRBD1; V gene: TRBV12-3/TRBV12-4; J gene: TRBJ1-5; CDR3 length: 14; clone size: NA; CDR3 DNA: TGTGCCAGCAGTACGACAGGGGGAGAGGGGCCCCAGCATTTT; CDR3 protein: CASSTTGGEGPQHF
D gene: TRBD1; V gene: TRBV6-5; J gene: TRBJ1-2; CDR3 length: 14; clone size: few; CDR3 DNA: TGTGCCAGCAGTTACTCCGAGGGGGCCCATGGCTACACCTTC; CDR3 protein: CASSYSEGAHGYTF
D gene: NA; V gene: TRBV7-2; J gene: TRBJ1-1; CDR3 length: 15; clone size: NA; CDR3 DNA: TGTGCCAGCAGCTTAGGGGGCCTTTTGAACACTGAAGCTTTCTTT; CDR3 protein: CASSLGGLLNTEAFF
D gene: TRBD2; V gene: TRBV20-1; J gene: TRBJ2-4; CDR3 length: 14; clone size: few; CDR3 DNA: TGCAGTGCTGAGCGGGAGACGGGCAAAAACATTCAGTACTTC; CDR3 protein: CSAERETGKNIQYF
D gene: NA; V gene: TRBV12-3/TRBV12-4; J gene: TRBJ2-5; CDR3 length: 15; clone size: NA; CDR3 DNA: TGTGCCAGCAGTTTGCCTACAGCGTACCAAGAGACCCAGTACTTC; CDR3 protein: CASSLPTAYQETQYF